This paragraph reports one T cell receptor (beta chain). What it binds is not known. Under the authors' procedure: Sequence data from immunoSEQ were junction-only and lacked quality scores; consequently, filtering differed. Method: immunoSEQ multiplex PCR; TCRdb's copy keeps in-frame clones and lacks some. That table gives V, J and clone size, and the DNA gave D and trimming. The sample contains 730,000 or so clones, roughly 70% of which appear only once. CD4+ cells underwent separation, giving CD45RA+ naive and CD45RA-negative memory subsets. The sample comes from a study of shared clonotypes between healthy human individuals. Study results and limitations: Depth was large, yet rarefaction showed that sorted-subset sequencing was incomplete. The researchers took only blood, and tissue repertoires probably look different.

The CDR3 is 15 amino acids. Germline V gene sequence: CDR1 SGHNT, CDR2 YYREEE (reference sequence). Germline trimming cut 7 bases from V and 6 bases from J; bases unmatched to any gene: 13. The sample consisted of memory CD4+ T cells sorted from blood. This sample's subset: CD45RA-negative fraction. V gene TRBV5-4 combines with J gene TRBJ2-1; 7 bases match TRBD2. The clonotype was recovered from a woman in her thirties in good health. This chain's CDR3 is CASGPGGVRSNEQFF. Written as DNA, the CDR3 is TGTGCCAGCGGACCGGGGGGAGTAAGGTCCAATGAGCAGTTCTTC.